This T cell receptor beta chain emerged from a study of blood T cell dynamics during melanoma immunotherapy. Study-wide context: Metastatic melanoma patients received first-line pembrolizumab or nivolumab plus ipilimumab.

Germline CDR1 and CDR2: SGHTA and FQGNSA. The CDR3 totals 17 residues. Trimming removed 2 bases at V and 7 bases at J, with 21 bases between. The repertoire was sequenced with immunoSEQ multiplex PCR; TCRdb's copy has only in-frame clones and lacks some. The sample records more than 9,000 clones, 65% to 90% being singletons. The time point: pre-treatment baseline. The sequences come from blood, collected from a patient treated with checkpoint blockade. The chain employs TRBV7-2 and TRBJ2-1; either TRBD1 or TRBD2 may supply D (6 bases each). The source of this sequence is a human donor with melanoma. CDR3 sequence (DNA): TGTGCCAGCAGCTTAACACCCGGGGGTAGGGGGACGAATGAGCAGTTCTTC. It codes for CASSLTPGGRGTNEQFF.